Presented here are 7 T cell receptor beta chains from one specimen sequenced in a study of T cell responses to AZD1222 COVID-19 vaccine. Profiled with immunoSEQ multiplex PCR; TCRdb holds only in-frame clones, not every one. The sample has some 80,000 clones, 86% seen once. Material: peripheral blood, obtained on day 0 of AZD1222 vaccination. The source is an adult in good health.

The chain recombines TRBV30 with TRBJ1-2, with D unresolved. The CDR3 sequence is 14 residues long. With 1 base removed from V and 2 bases from J, the gap between germline ends came to 11 bases. CDR1 GTSNPN and CDR2 SVGIG come from the germline V gene (reference sequence). The DNA of the CDR3 is TGTGCCTGGAGTGAGTACAGAAAAAACTATGGCTACACCTTC. It is translated as CAWSEYRKNYGYTF.

DNA of the CDR3: TGTGCCAGCGGGAGGGCCCGTGATGAGCAGTTCTTC. This gives the protein CASGRARDEQFF. The genes are TRBV6-5 and TRBJ2-1, with 7 nucleotides matching TRBD2. CDR1 is MNHEY, CDR2 SVGAGI, per germline. CDR3 size: 12 residues. Trimming removed 8 bases from V and 8 bases from J; junction bases left unmatched: 6.

The chain combines TRBV2 with TRBJ2-5; D is uncertain. The V end lost 4 bases, the J end lost 0 bases, and 9 bases lay between the germline ends. The CDR3 totals 14 residues. Germline-derived CDR1 and CDR2 are SNHLY and FYNNEI. The CDR3 sequence: CASSAPDYQETQYF. CDR3 in DNA: TGTGCCAGCAGTGCCCCCGATTACCAAGAGACCCAGTACTTC.

This clone was counted a few times. The V gene is TRBV6-2 or TRBV6-3, the J gene TRBJ2-1; perhaps TRBD2 as D (5 bases). CDR1 and CDR2 (germline): MNHEY, SVGEGT. Trimming took 2 bases from V and 1 from J, leaving 9 bases between them. The CDR3 contains 15 residues. The CDR3 DNA sequence: TGTGCCAGCAGTTACAGGACTTCTTCCTACAATGAGCAGTTCTTC. This translates into CASSYRTSSYNEQFF.

The V gene is TRBV9, the J gene TRBJ2-3, with TRBD2 matching 9 bases. The germline V gene encodes CDR1 SGDLS and CDR2 YYNGEE. There are 16 residues in the CDR3. Trimming took 0 bases from V and 3 from J; bases not matched to a gene: 5. The CDR3 region is CASSVDSGGTTDTQYF. CDR3 DNA sequence: TGTGCCAGCAGCGTAGATAGCGGGGGTACGACAGATACGCAGTATTTT.

This clone was observed a few times. The chain combines TRBV3-1 (or the pseudogene TRBV3-2) with TRBJ1-5, with D tentatively TRBD1 (6 bases). V was clipped by 3 bases and J by 6 bases, with 9 bases between them. CDR3 length equals 13 residues. CDR1 is LGHDT, CDR2 YNNKEL, per germline (reference sequence). The CDR3, as DNA: TGTGCCAGCAGCCACAGGGGCTTTCAGCCCCAGCATTTT. Its protein product is CASSHRGFQPQHF.

The chain links TRBV7-9 to TRBJ1-2; 10 bases align to TRBD1. V lost 3 bases and J lost 4; bases outside the gene matches: 14. The CDR3 extends over 18 amino acids. Germline V gives CDR1 SEHNR, CDR2 FQNEAQ (reference sequence). In DNA form, the CDR3 reads TGTGCCAGCAGCTTTCGAGGGACAGGGGCGCCGGAGAGCTATGGCTACACCTTC. It yields the protein CASSFRGTGAPESYGYTF.